These T cell receptor beta chains were read from a single sample in a study of blood T cells in healthy people across ages. TCRdb called the 5' RACE reads again in MiXCR, with one record for every CDR3 protein. This repertoire shows more than 800,000 distinct CDR3 sequences, under 35% found once; its top ten account for 17%. Material for sequencing was blood. The receptors were sampled from a woman of 80 years or more in good health. Each CDR3 is given with its conserved first and last residue. Each record gives: CDR3 protein, CDR3 DNA, clone size, J gene, D gene, V gene. D genes are given only for firm matches. The size field is filled for only some rows; it gives once, few, many or a size class.

CASSLTTGTGQRGYTF,TGTGCCAGCAGCTTAACTACCGGGACAGGGCAGCGCGGCTACACCTTC,many,TRBJ1-2,TRBD1,TRBV7-2
CASSYSLGVNTEAFF,TGTGCCAGCAGTTACTCGTTAGGGGTCAACACTGAAGCTTTCTTT,many,TRBJ1-1,-,TRBV6-5
CASSPSTGINEQYF,TGTGCCAGCAGCCCATCGACAGGGATCAACGAGCAGTACTTC,-,TRBJ2-7,TRBD1,TRBV7-8
CASSPRGSGGADGTGELFF,TGTGCCAGCAGCCCCCGAGGTAGCGGGGGGGCCGATGGCACCGGGGAGCTGTTTTTT,many,TRBJ2-2,TRBD2,TRBV7-9
CASSQGGRGGEETQYF,TGTGCCAGCAGCCAAGGAGGTCGGGGGGGAGAAGAGACCCAGTACTTC,many,TRBJ2-5,TRBD2,TRBV3-1
CASSAERGGGYEQYF,TGTGCCAGCAGCGCAGAACGGGGGGGCGGTTACGAGCAGTACTTC,many,TRBJ2-7,TRBD2,TRBV7-2
CASSTGPIKEQYF,TGCGCCAGCAGTACGGGGCCCATCAAAGAGCAGTACTTC,-,TRBJ2-5,-,TRBV4-1
CASRAGDLSNQPQHF,TGTGCCAGCAGGGCAGGGGATTTAAGCAATCAGCCCCAGCATTTT,few,TRBJ1-5,-,TRBV2
CVSSTGQGLDQPQHF,TGTGTCAGCAGTACAGGACAGGGATTGGATCAGCCCCAGCATTTT,-,TRBJ1-5,TRBD1,TRBV28
CASSSRTGPDFYGYTF,TGTGCCAGCAGCTCACGAACCGGACCGGATTTCTATGGCTACACCTTC,many,TRBJ1-2,-,TRBV7-2
CSAPGSETQYF,TGCAGTGCTCCAGGGAGTGAGACCCAGTACTTC,-,TRBJ2-5,-,TRBV20-1
CSVEDDRDIQYF,TGCAGCGTTGAAGACGACAGAGACATTCAGTACTTC,many,TRBJ2-4,-,TRBV29-1
CASSSTDTDTQYF,TGTGCCAGCAGCTCGACTGACACAGATACGCAGTATTTT,many,TRBJ2-3,-,TRBV7-8
CASSAGQGTRAFF,TGTGCCAGCAGCGCCGGACAGGGGACGAGAGCTTTCTTT,few,TRBJ1-1,TRBD1,TRBV9
CASSNQGRVAGRVAGRFTQYF,TGTGCCAGCAGTAACCAGGGCCGGGTAGCGGGGAGGGTGGCAGGAAGATTTACGCAGTATTTT,many,TRBJ2-3,TRBD2,TRBV6-5
CASSEVGGGAPRAKNIQYF,TGTGCCAGCAGTGAAGTTGGTGGGGGGGCCCCTCGAGCCAAAAACATTCAGTACTTC,few,TRBJ2-4,-,TRBV2
CASSYGLAGNIQYF,TGTGCCAGCAGCTACGGACTAGCGGGAAACATTCAGTACTTC,few,TRBJ2-4,TRBD2,TRBV7-2
CASSSQTGPTERLFF,TGTGCCAGCAGCTCCCAGACAGGCCCAACCGAACGACTGTTTTTT,many,TRBJ1-4,-,TRBV7-2
CAISGAGTGSYEQYF,TGTGCCATCAGTGGGGCCGGGACAGGGTCCTACGAGCAGTACTTC,many,TRBJ2-7,TRBD1,TRBV10-3
CASSQAGGQIGELFF,TGTGCCAGCAGTCAAGCGGGGGGGCAGATCGGGGAGCTGTTTTTT,few,TRBJ2-2,TRBD2,TRBV6-1